This TCR beta chain was retrieved from a study of shared clonotypes between healthy human individuals. All donors were Caucasian adults living in Nashville, Tennessee. Study outcomes and limitations: In a handful of donors, about 5% of naive CD4 clonotypes appeared in common. The rarefaction results pointed to incomplete sorted-subset sequencing despite large depth.

A remark on this clone: Its antigen is not known.

Looked up from germline, CDR1 is MNHNY and CDR2 is SVGAGI (reference sequence). The V end was cut by 6 bases, the J end by 9 bases, with 15 bases between. This CDR3 is 13 amino acids long. In the original analysis: Without quality scores, immunoSEQ junctional reads could not be filtered like full-length reads. The table came from immunoSEQ multiplex PCR; TCRdb's copy has only in-frame clones and leaves some out. That table furnishes V, J and clone size, whereas the DNA furnished D and trimming. Of over 1.5 million clones listed, 95% to 99% were seen once; the top ten hold approximately 0.44%. The sequenced sample consisted of naive CD4+ T cells sorted from blood. Subset defined: CD45RA+ positively selected. This receptor was obtained from a man between 25 and 39 years old in good health. J is TRBJ1-5 and V is TRBV6-6, with D maybe TRBD1 (5 bases). The CDR3 loop reads CASSQGGRGPQHF. The CDR3 DNA reads TGTGCCAGCAGCCAAGGAGGAAGGGGGCCCCAGCATTTT.